This record looks at one T cell receptor beta chain sequence and its context. Its matching antigen is unknown. The length of the CDR3 is 17 residues. Germline trimming cut 1 base from V and 2 bases from J; bases unmatched to any gene: 7. The data were obtained in a study of blood T cells in healthy people across ages. General study results and limits: As age increased, TCR beta diversity per million T cells fell in a roughly linear fashion.

Every sample gave at least 5.5 micrograms of total RNA when it was extracted. The use of a sample-barcoded 5' primer and a J-beta primer mix characterized a second PCR of 7 to 11 cycles. With 12 random nucleotides, a template-switch adaptor tagged each individual cDNA molecule. TCRdb re-called the 5' RACE reads with MiXCR, one entry per CDR3 protein. This sample has about 1.8 million distinct CDR3 sequences, with around half found just once. Sequenced material: blood. This chain connects TRBV12-3 or TRBV12-4 to TRBJ2-3, with 9 nucleotides matching TRBD1. The source is a woman between 40 and 55 years old in good health. CDR3 loop: CASSLGGQGYPTDTQYF. The CDR3 bases are TGTGCCAGCAGTTTAGGGGGACAGGGATACCCCACAGATACGCAGTATTTT.